These 4 T cell receptor beta chains originate from one sample sequenced in a study of cytotoxic CD8 clonotypes in ibrutinib-treated CLL. TCRdb's copy holds only in-frame clones and misses some; the assay was immunoSEQ multiplex PCR. The sample yields some 100,000 clones, approximately 58% seen once. The sample was PBMCs, taken after 24 months of ibrutinib treatment. The receptor set was obtained from a human donor with chronic lymphocytic leukemia.

This sequence joins TRBV5-1 and TRBJ2-5, with TRBD2 identical over 10 bases. V trimming: 2 bases; J trimming: 5 bases; junction bases outside the gene matches: 6. The CDR3 has 15 residues. Germline V lookup: CDR1 SGHRS, CDR2 YFSETQ. The CDR3 nucleotides are TGCGCCAGCAGCTTAGTTGGGACTAGCGAGGAGACCCAGTACTTC. Amino acids: CASSLVGTSEETQYF.

Comments on this clone: Compared with germline, one end of the junction differs, possibly owing to a read error. The chain joins TRBV7-2 to TRBJ1-5; 10 bases map to TRBD1. Germline loops: CDR1 SGHTA, CDR2 FQGNSA. This CDR3 is 16 amino acids long. DNA of the CDR3: TGTGCCAGCAGCTTAGGCTGGGACAGGGGCAAACAGCCCCAGCATTTT. Its translation: CASSLGWDRGKQPQHF. Filled out from reference TRBV7-2 and TRBJ1-5, the complete variable domain reads GAGVSQSPSNKVTEKGKDVELRCDPISGHTALYWYRQSLGQGLEFLIYFQGNSAPDKSGLPSDRFSAERTGGSVSTLTIQRTQQEDSAVYLCASSLGWDRGKQPQHFGDGTRLSIL.

This clone was detected only a few times. The chain has TRBV27 and TRBJ2-1, with D possibly being TRBD2 (6 bases). Germline CDR1 MNHEY, CDR2 SMNVEV (reference sequence). The CDR3 is 14 amino acids. The V end lost 5 bases, the J end lost 4 bases, and 12 bases lay between the germline ends. CDR3 loop: CASSPAGYYNEQFF. CDR3 bases: TGTGCCAGCAGTCCGGCGGGGTATTACAATGAGCAGTTCTTC.

The chain combines TRBV4-3 with TRBJ2-7; 10 bases fit TRBD1. This CDR3 has 16 amino acids. V was pared by 1 base and J by 3 bases, with 6 bases of the junction left unmatched. CDR1 and CDR2 (germline): LGHNA, YSLEER. The CDR3: CASSQGKGQGIYEQYF. Here the CDR3 DNA reads TGCGCCAGCAGCCAAGGGAAGGGACAGGGGATCTACGAGCAGTACTTC.